These 23 T cell receptor beta chains were all obtained from the same sample, sequenced in a study of shared clonotypes between healthy human individuals. CD45RO-negative, CCR7-positively selected cells formed the naive CD8 fraction, excluding terminally differentiated effector memory CD45RA+ cells. The method was immunoSEQ multiplex PCR; TCRdb's version includes in-frame clones alone and lacks a portion of them. The table lists around 1,900,000 clones, just under 95% of them singletons, with about 1.6% in the top ten. Sequencing was done on a sample of naive CD8+ T cells from PBMCs. The receptors originated from a young man in good health. Some clones in this sample may be carry-over from other donors' samples.

This clone has a single count. The chain has TRBV5-5 and TRBJ1-1, with D perhaps TRBD1 (5 bases). The CDR3 covers 16 residues. Trimming removed 4 bases at V and 2 bases at J, with 18 bases between. From germline, CDR1 is SGHKS and CDR2 YYEKEE (reference sequence). This CDR3 reads CASSPWRGALNTEAFF. The DNA of the CDR3 is TGTGCCAGCAGCCCCTGGAGGGGTGCTTTAAACACTGAAGCTTTCTTT.

The CDR3 loop is CASSRGRGETSGRGNEQFF. CDR3 sequence (DNA): TGCGCCAGCAGCCGAGGAAGAGGGGAGACTAGCGGGAGAGGGAATGAGCAGTTCTTC. The chain has TRBV4-1 and TRBJ2-1; 12 bases agree with TRBD2. The germline V gene has CDR1 MGHRA and CDR2 YSYEKL. V trimming: 4 bases; J trimming: 7 bases; junction bases outside the gene matches: 17. CDR3 length: 19 residues.

V is TRBV11-2 and J is TRBJ1-1; D is possibly TRBD1 (5 bases). V was shortened by 5 bases and J by 6 bases, with 22 bases between the two germline ends. Germline CDR1 and CDR2: SGHAT and FQNNGV. The CDR3 extends over 16 amino acids. The CDR3 protein is CASSPHPGFGSSEAFF. For the CDR3, the DNA is TGTGCCAGCAGCCCTCACCCAGGGTTCGGGTCCTCTGAAGCTTTCTTT.

V and J are TRBV7-8 and TRBJ1-2; D uncertain. The CDR3 contains 14 residues. Trimming left V 0 bases short and J 1 base short, with 6 bases between. Germline V gene lookup returns CDR1 SGHVS and CDR2 FQNEAQ. CDR3 sequence reads: CASSLAPSNYGYTF. The CDR3 nucleotides are TGTGCCAGCAGCTTAGCTCCCAGTAACTATGGCTACACCTTC.

Comments on this clone: This may be a read error, as it is one base from a much larger clone. The identical CDR3 is also encoded by other nucleotide sequences in the sample. V usage is TRBV27 and J usage is TRBJ2-7; D may be TRBD2 (5 bases). This CDR3 comprises 13 residues. Germline assignment: CDR1 MNHEY and CDR2 SMNVEV (reference sequence). V lost 3 bases and J 2 bases, leaving 8 bases between the germline ends. The CDR3 DNA reads as TGTGCCAGCAGTTTCGGGGAGACCTACGAGCAGTACTTC. It is translated as CASSFGETYEQYF.

The chain employs TRBV7-6 and TRBJ2-7; 7 positions match TRBD2. CDR1 is SGHVS, CDR2 FNYEAQ, per germline. This CDR3 is built from 15 residues. With 5 bases clipped from V and 6 bases from J, the junction kept 13 bases outside the gene matches. The CDR3 sequence is CASSPLAELAVEQYF. The CDR3, as DNA: TGTGCCAGCAGCCCTCTAGCGGAGCTTGCCGTCGAGCAGTACTTC.

Points on this clone: Within the sample, other DNA sequences also encode this same CDR3. This chain links TRBV4-3 with TRBJ2-1, with D possibly TRBD2 on 6 matching bases. Germline CDR1 and CDR2: LGHNA and YSLEER. Trimming shortened V by 0 bases and J by 0 bases, and 12 bases separated the two germline ends. The CDR3 has 17 residues. The CDR3 loop reads CASSQDLAGSSYNEQFF. DNA for the CDR3: TGCGCCAGCAGCCAAGATCTTGCGGGGAGCTCCTACAATGAGCAGTTCTTC.

V and J are TRBV19 and TRBJ1-1; D not certain. Germline CDR1 reads LNHDA; CDR2 reads SQIVND (reference sequence). CDR3 size: 15 residues. The V and J ends lost 2 bases and 0 bases respectively, with 10 bases between them. The CDR3: CASSISAQMNTEAFF. CDR3 coding DNA: TGTGCCAGTAGTATATCGGCGCAGATGAACACTGAAGCTTTCTTT.

V is TRBV6-1 and J is TRBJ2-3; 8 nucleotides line up with TRBD1. The CDR3 consists of 16 residues. CDR1 is MNHNS, CDR2 SASEGT, per germline. V gave up 4 bases and J gave up 4 bases; unmatched junction bases: 10. The CDR3 protein is CASSGRQGSSPDTQYF. The CDR3 coding sequence is TGTGCCAGCAGTGGAAGACAGGGGTCGAGCCCAGATACGCAGTATTTT.

The chain carries TRBV28 and TRBJ2-7; 8 nucleotides agree with TRBD1. CDR1 and CDR2 from the germline V gene are MDHEN and SYDVKM. With V trimmed by 11 bases and J by 5 bases, 11 bases remained unmatched. CDR3 length: 13 amino acids. CDR3 in amino acids: CALSRGLGNEQYF. The CDR3 coding sequence is TGTGCCTTAAGCAGGGGGCTAGGGAACGAGCAGTACTTC. Variable domain in full (rest from reference TRBV28 and TRBJ2-7): DVKVTQSSRYLVKRTGEKVFLECVQDMDHENMFWYRQDPGLGLRLIYFSYDVKMKEKGDIPEGYSVSREKKERFSLILESASTNQTSMYLCALSRGLGNEQYFGPGTRLTVT.

The rearrangement uses TRBV7-9 and TRBJ1-3; D is unresolved. This CDR3 contains 15 residues. Trimming stripped 5 bases from V and 2 bases from J, with 13 bases between. CDR1 is SEHNR, CDR2 FQNEAQ, per germline (reference sequence). The CDR3 sequence is CASSTTGPTGNTIYF. The DNA of the CDR3 is TGTGCCAGCAGCACCACCGGGCCTACTGGAAACACCATATATTTT.

The chain links TRBV10-3 to TRBJ2-7; 12 bases align to TRBD2. Germline V gene sequence: CDR1 ENHRY, CDR2 SYGVKD. The CDR3 length is 16 residues. J gave up 6 bases and V 4 bases, and 10 bases lay outside the gene matches. CDR3 residues: CAISVGLAGSSGEQYF. The CDR3, as DNA: TGTGCCATCAGTGTGGGACTAGCGGGTTCTTCCGGCGAGCAGTACTTC.

The rearrangement links TRBV7-9 to TRBJ2-1; TRBD1 is a possible D gene (5 bases). Germline-derived CDR1 and CDR2 are SEHNR and FQNEAQ (reference sequence). The CDR3 spans 14 residues. V was clipped by 10 bases and J by 8 bases, with 21 bases between them. The CDR3 spells CATPPGMGHDEQFF. CDR3 nucleotides: TGTGCCACCCCACCAGGGATGGGTCACGATGAGCAGTTCTTC.

The rearrangement links TRBV2 to TRBJ2-7; 7 bases are a match to TRBD2. Trimming at V came to 1 base and at J to 3 bases, leaving 9 bases not matched to a gene. This CDR3 region has 16 residues. The V gene's germline CDR1 is SNHLY and CDR2 FYNNEI. CDR3 in DNA: TGTGCCAGCAGTGAAGGAGTCGGACTAGTTATCTACGAGCAGTACTTC. Encoded protein: CASSEGVGLVIYEQYF.

This chain uses TRBV9 with TRBJ2-1, with a tentative D call TRBD1 (6 bases). V was clipped by 3 bases and J by 7 bases, with 29 bases between them. Germline lookup yields CDR1 SGDLS and CDR2 YYNGEE. The CDR3 length is 19 residues. This CDR3 is CASSAKILGATTFRNEQFF. The CDR3 bases are TGTGCCAGCAGCGCCAAAATTTTGGGGGCCACAACGTTCAGGAATGAGCAGTTCTTC.

This chain connects TRBV2 to TRBJ1-1; possibly TRBD1 for D (5 bases). Trimming shortened V by 7 bases and J by 7 bases, and 13 bases separated the two germline ends. The CDR3 is made up of 12 amino acids. Germline lookup yields CDR1 SNHLY and CDR2 FYNNEI. Here the CDR3 reads CASKPGTLEAFF. The CDR3 region has the DNA TGTGCCAGCAAGCCAGGGACCCTTGAAGCTTTCTTT.

The gene calls are TRBV27 and TRBJ2-7, with 7 bases identical to TRBD1. The V segment lost 5 bases and the J segment 2 bases; nucleotides outside the gene matches: 12. Germline CDR1 is MNHEY and CDR2 is SMNVEV (reference sequence). The CDR3 consists of 16 residues. The CDR3, as DNA: TGTGCCAGCAGTCCCAGTGTGGGACAGAGGACCTACGAGCAGTACTTC. This codes for CASSPSVGQRTYEQYF.

The chain joins TRBV5-1 to TRBJ2-7, with TRBD2 identical over 10 bases. Germline V gene data show CDR1 as SGHRS and CDR2 as YFSETQ. Losses at the gene ends were 0 bases for V and 2 bases for J; bases not matched to a gene: 11. CDR3 length: 18 amino acids. The CDR3 DNA is TGCGCCAGCAGCTTGGCCGGGGTTAGCGGGAGGACCACCTACGAGCAGTACTTC. As protein: CASSLAGVSGRTTYEQYF.

The chain couples TRBV2 to TRBJ1-1; D gene unclear. V was clipped by 2 bases and J by 1 base, with 11 bases between them. The CDR3 is 15 residues long. Germline loops: CDR1 SNHLY, CDR2 FYNNEI. CDR3 sequence reads: CASSETSWGNTEAFF. The CDR3 region has the DNA TGTGCCAGCAGTGAAACCTCATGGGGGAACACTGAAGCTTTCTTT.

This clone was detected once. The J gene is TRBJ2-2, the V gene TRBV19; D possibly uses TRBD1 or TRBD2 (6 bases each). V was shortened by 5 bases and J by 4 bases, with 11 bases between the two germline ends. The germline V gene encodes CDR1 LNHDA and CDR2 SQIVND (reference sequence). This CDR3 has 14 residues. CDR3 protein: CASSFRGGTGELFF. CDR3 sequence (DNA): TGTGCCAGTAGTTTCAGGGGAGGCACCGGGGAGCTGTTTTTT.

The rearrangement uses TRBV30 and TRBJ2-7; D unclear. Between the trimmed V and J ends, which lost 1 base and 2 bases, there was a span of 12 bases. The CDR3 runs 14 residues. The germline V gene encodes CDR1 GTSNPN and CDR2 SVGIG (reference sequence). CDR3 nucleotides: TGTGCCTGGAGTGCGCGCGAGGCAACCTACGAGCAGTACTTC. This sequence encodes CAWSAREATYEQYF.

The V call is TRBV7-2, the J call TRBJ2-1; the D is unclear. The CDR3 totals 14 residues. V lost 2 bases, J lost 2 bases, and 7 bases lay in between. Germline CDR1 and CDR2: SGHTA and FQGNSA. The CDR3 nucleotides read TGTGCCAGCAGCTTACACGGGCCCTACAATGAGCAGTTCTTC. Protein: CASSLHGPYNEQFF.

V is TRBV27 and J is TRBJ2-3; 9 bases map to TRBD1. The CDR3 has 15 amino acids. Trimming took 3 bases from V and 3 from J; bases not matched to a gene: 4. The germline V gene has CDR1 MNHEY and CDR2 SMNVEV (reference sequence). The DNA for the CDR3 is TGTGCCAGCAGTTTTGGACAGGGGATAACAGATACGCAGTATTTT. This translates into CASSFGQGITDTQYF.